The entry below gives a single TCR beta chain sequence along with its context. Its antigen is unknown. Using RNA template, CDR3s of TCR alpha and beta were amplified with iRepertoire arm-PCR. TCRdb passed the multiplex PCR reads through MiXCR, listing each CDR3 protein once. This sample has 300,000 to 450,000 distinct CDR3 sequences; more than 35% occur once, and the top ten carry around 12%. The sample belongs to a study of glioma-infiltrating T cells. Study context: Low-grade gliomas were grade II; glioblastomas were grade IV at initial diagnosis. Study findings and constraints: Gliomas, especially low-grade, showed above-expected tissue-blood divergence; non-neoplastic patients showed below.

The CDR3 loop spans 16 amino acids. The V segment lost 8 bases and the J segment 2 bases; nucleotides outside the gene matches: 7. Germline CDR1 is MGHRA and CDR2 is YSYEKL. This chain joins TRBV4-1 and TRBJ2-3, with 13 bases matching TRBD2. The sequencing input was glioma tissue, nonneoplastic brain tissue, or PBMCs (not recorded which). This clonotype originated in a human donor with low-grade glioma or glioblastoma, undergoing nonglioma brain surgery, or in good health (not recorded which). DNA of the CDR3: TGCGCCAGCGGCCGTGGACTAGCGGGAGCCACAGATACGCAGTATTTT. Translation: CASGRGLAGATDTQYF.